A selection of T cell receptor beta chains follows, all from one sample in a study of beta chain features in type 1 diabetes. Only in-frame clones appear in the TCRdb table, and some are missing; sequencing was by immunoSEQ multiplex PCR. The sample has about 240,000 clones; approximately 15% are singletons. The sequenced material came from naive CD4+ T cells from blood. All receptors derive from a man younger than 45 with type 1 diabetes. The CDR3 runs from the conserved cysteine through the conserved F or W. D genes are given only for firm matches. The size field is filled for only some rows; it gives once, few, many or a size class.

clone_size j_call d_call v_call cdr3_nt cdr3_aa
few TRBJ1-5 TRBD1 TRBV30 TGTGCCTGGAGTGTTCAGGGGGGCCAGCCCCAGCATTTT CAWSVQGGQPQHF
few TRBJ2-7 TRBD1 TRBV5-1 TGCGCCAGCAGCTGGGACAGAACCGAGCAGTACTTC CASSWDRTEQYF
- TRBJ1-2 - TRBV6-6 TGTGCCAGCAGTCCGAGGGAACCTAACTATGGCTACACCTTC CASSPREPNYGYTF
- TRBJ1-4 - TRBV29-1 TGCAGCGTTGAAGGGGAGGGTGAAAAACTGTTTTTT CSVEGEGEKLFF
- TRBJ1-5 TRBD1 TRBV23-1 TGCGCCAGCAGTCAACCCAATATCATTCCGGGACAGGGGAATCAGCCCCAGCATTTT CASSQPNIIPGQGNQPQHF
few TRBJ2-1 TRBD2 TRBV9 TGTGCCAGCAGCGCGACTAGCCGGAACAATGAGCAGTTCTTC CASSATSRNNEQFF
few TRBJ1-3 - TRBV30 TGTGCCTGGAGTTCGGGAACTGGAAACACCATATATTTT CAWSSGTGNTIYF
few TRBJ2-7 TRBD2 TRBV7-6 TGTGCCAGCAGCCCCTTTAGCGGGGGCCCCTACGAGCAGTACTTC CASSPFSGGPYEQYF
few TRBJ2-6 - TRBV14 TGTGCCAGCAGCCAACCGAAAGGCGCGGGGTTTGGGGCCAACGTCCTGACTTTC CASSQPKGAGFGANVLTF
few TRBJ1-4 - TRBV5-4 TGTGCCAGCAGCCCGGGACACCTAAATGAAAAACTGTTTTTT CASSPGHLNEKLFF
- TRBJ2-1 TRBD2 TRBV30 TGTGCCTGGAGTTCAGGACTAGCGGGGGGGAAAGGGAATGAGCAGTTCTTC CAWSSGLAGGKGNEQFF
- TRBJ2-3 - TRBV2 TGTGCCAGCAGTCTCCTCGCCAGCCCGAGGGCAGATACGCAGTATTTT CASSLLASPRADTQYF
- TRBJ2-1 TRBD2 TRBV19 TGTGCCAGTAGTAGCCTAGCGGGAAAGGTCTTCGGTGAGCAGTTCTTC CASSSLAGKVFGEQFF
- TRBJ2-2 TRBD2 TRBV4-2 TGTGCCAGCAGCCAAGATTGGCTAGCGGGAAACACCGGGGAGCTGTTTTTT CASSQDWLAGNTGELFF
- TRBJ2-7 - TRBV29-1 TGCAGCGTTGGTAGCTCCTACGAGCAGTACTTC CSVGSSYEQYF
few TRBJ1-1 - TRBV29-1 TGCAGCGTTGAGATGGGCTCGAACACTGAAGCTTTCTTT CSVEMGSNTEAFF
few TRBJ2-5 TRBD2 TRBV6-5 TGTGCCAGCAGTTTCCGACGGGGGGGCCAAGAGACCCAGTACTTC CASSFRRGGQETQYF
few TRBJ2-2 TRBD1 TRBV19 TGTGCCAGTAGTCCCCGACAGGGGAGCACCGGGGAGCTGTTTTTT CASSPRQGSTGELFF
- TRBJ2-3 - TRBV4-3 TGCGCCAGCAGCAAAAATAGCGTGGATACGCAGTATTTT CASSKNSVDTQYF
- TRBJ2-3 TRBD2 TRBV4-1 TGCGCCAGCAGCCAAGAGCAGCTAGCGGGAGCAGATACGCAGTATTTT CASSQEQLAGADTQYF
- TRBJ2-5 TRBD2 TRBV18 TGTGCCAGCTCACCACTTCCTAGCGGGAGCGGAGGGACCCAGTACTTC CASSPLPSGSGGTQYF
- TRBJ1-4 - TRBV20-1 TGCAGTGCTAGTCGCGGTGAAAAACTGTTTTTT CSASRGEKLFF
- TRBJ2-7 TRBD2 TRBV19 TGTGCCAGTAGTATAGTACCTAGCGGGAGATACGAGCAGTACTTC CASSIVPSGRYEQYF
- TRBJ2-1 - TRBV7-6 TGTGCCCTAGGCAATGAGCAGTTCTTC CALGNEQFF
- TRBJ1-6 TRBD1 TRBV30 TGTGCCTGGACGACTGGGACAGGGACCTCACCCCTCCACTTT CAWTTGTGTSPLHF
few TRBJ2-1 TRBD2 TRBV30 TGTGCCTGGGGACTAGCCCATGAGCAGTTCTTC CAWGLAHEQFF
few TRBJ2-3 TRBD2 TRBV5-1 TGCGCCAGCAATCCCAGTCCAGCGGGAGCGACAGATACGCAGTATTTT CASNPSPAGATDTQYF
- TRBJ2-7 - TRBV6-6 TGTGCCAGCGGTCAGGGACTCTACGAGCAGTACTTC CASGQGLYEQYF
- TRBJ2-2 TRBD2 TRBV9 TGTGCCAGCAGCGTAGCTCTGCGGGGGGGCGGCACCGGGGAGCTGTTTTTT CASSVALRGGGTGELFF